The next 18 T cell receptor beta chains were all read from a single sample in a study of identical twins. Via MiXCR, TCRdb re-called the 5' RACE reads, giving one row per CDR3 protein. Of about 520,000 distinct CDR3 sequences listed, 22% were seen once; the top ten hold around 0.9%. This sample was also put to use in a study of T cells expressing NK-cell markers.

The specimen was CD4+ T cells sorted from blood. The receptor set was obtained from a woman under 30 in good health.

This clonotype has only one observation. V usage is TRBV10-3 and J usage is TRBJ2-5, with D perhaps TRBD2 (8 bases). Germline loops: CDR1 ENHRY, CDR2 SYGVKD. This CDR3 has 17 residues. V shed 4 bases and J shed 1 base, with 19 bases lying between them. The CDR3 DNA is TGTGCCATCAGTGGGGAGGGGGCTAGCGGGCTCCAAGAGACCCAGTACTTC. Protein product: CAISGEGASGLQETQYF.

The CDR3 spells CASGVGVVNSPLHF. Written as DNA, the CDR3 is TGTGCCAGCGGGGTCGGGGTGGTTAATTCACCCCTCCACTTT. The J gene is TRBJ1-6, the V gene TRBV6-1; unclear D gene. The V gene's germline CDR1 is MNHNS and CDR2 SASEGT. This CDR3 comprises 14 residues. Trimming removed 8 bases from V and 6 bases from J, with 14 bases in between.

The genes are TRBV10-2 and TRBJ2-1; 9 bases line up with TRBD2. CDR1 is WSHSY, CDR2 SAAADI, per germline. With V trimmed by 2 bases and J by 9 bases, 2 bases remained unmatched. CDR3 length: 13 residues. CDR3 amino acids: CASSEGLAFEQFF. Written as DNA, the CDR3 is TGCGCCAGCAGTGAGGGACTAGCGTTTGAGCAGTTCTTC.

The chain is built from TRBV20-1 and TRBJ2-5; D is uncertain. CDR3 length equals 11 residues. V dropped 6 bases and J dropped 7 bases, with 12 bases sitting between them. CDR1 and CDR2 from the germline V gene are DFQATT and SNEGSKA (reference sequence). CDR3 nucleotide sequence: TGCAGTGCGCCAGACGGAACGACCCAGTACTTC. Its translation is CSAPDGTTQYF.

In DNA form, the CDR3 reads TGCAGTGCTAGAACCCAGCGGGGGAGTACCTACAATGAGCAGTTCTTC. It translates to CSARTQRGSTYNEQFF. This sequence joins TRBV20-1 and TRBJ2-1, with TRBD2 matching 8 bases. The CDR3 spans 16 residues. Germline lookup yields CDR1 DFQATT and CDR2 SNEGSKA (reference sequence). The V segment lost 2 bases and the J segment 2 bases; nucleotides outside the gene matches: 8.

This clonotype was seen only a few times. The V call is TRBV5-1, the J call TRBJ2-1; no clear D. The V end was cut by 1 base, the J end by 6 bases, with 8 bases between. The germline gives CDR1 SGHRS, CDR2 YFSETQ. The CDR3 length is 13 residues. This chain's CDR3 is CASSLNVVNEQFF. CDR3 nucleotides: TGCGCCAGCAGCTTGAACGTTGTCAATGAGCAGTTCTTC.

CDR3 in amino acids: CSAVGATGELFF. The DNA of the CDR3 is TGCAGTGCCGTAGGCGCCACCGGGGAGCTGTTTTTT. V gene TRBV20-1 combines with J gene TRBJ2-2; D remains unclear. Trimming left V 6 bases short and J 4 bases short, with 9 bases between. The CDR3 is 12 residues long. The germline V gene encodes CDR1 DFQATT and CDR2 SNEGSKA (reference sequence).

This clonotype was detected a few times. This chain connects TRBV24-1 to TRBJ2-1; 10 bases map to TRBD2. CDR3 length equals 16 residues. With V trimmed by 4 bases and J by 5 bases, 7 bases remained unmatched. Germline loops: CDR1 KGHDR, CDR2 SFDVKD. CDR3 coding DNA: TGTGCCACCAGTGACTCAACTAGCGGGATTCACAATGAGCAGTTCTTC. It yields the protein CATSDSTSGIHNEQFF.

The table lists this clonotype with a few counts. V gene TRBV4-3 combines with J gene TRBJ1-2; D gene uncertain. With 3 bases removed from V and 1 base from J, the gap between germline ends came to 12 bases. The CDR3 sequence is 15 residues long. Germline loops: CDR1 LGHNA, CDR2 YSLEER. The CDR3 DNA is TGCGCCAGCAGCCAGCAGACAAGCGGTAACTATGGCTACACCTTC. Its translation is CASSQQTSGNYGYTF.

The genes are TRBV2 and TRBJ2-6; no firm D call. Germline V gene data show CDR1 as SNHLY and CDR2 as FYNNEI. Trimming cost V 8 bases and J 4 bases, with 6 bases left between them. This CDR3 is 12 amino acids long. CDR3 nucleotide sequence: TGTGCCAGCCCTCTCGGGGCCAACGTCCTGACTTTC. Amino acid sequence: CASPLGANVLTF.

The chain has TRBV20-1 and TRBJ2-7; no firm D call. Trimming cost V 3 bases and J 0 bases, with 9 bases left between them. The CDR3 is 13 amino acids. Germline values: CDR1 DFQATT, CDR2 SNEGSKA (reference sequence). The CDR3: CSARSESSYEQYF. In nucleotides, the CDR3 is TGCAGTGCTAGGTCTGAGAGCTCCTACGAGCAGTACTTC.

This clonotype was seen only a few times. In DNA form, the CDR3 reads TGTGCCAGCAGCGTGGGTTACGATGATGAGCAGTTCTTC. This encodes CASSVGYDDEQFF. The chain combines TRBV9 with TRBJ2-1, with D unresolved. The germline CDR1 and CDR2 sequences are SGDLS and YYNGEE. There are 13 residues in the CDR3. V dropped 2 bases and J dropped 8 bases, with 11 bases sitting between them.

In this sample, this clonotype turned up a few times. This chain links TRBV20-1 with TRBJ2-1, with TRBD2 as a possible D gene (6 bases). The germline V gene has CDR1 DFQATT and CDR2 SNEGSKA (reference sequence). The CDR3 is made up of 14 amino acids. Deletions cut 5 bases from V and 2 bases from J, with 13 bases between. CDR3 sequence (DNA): TGCAGTGCTCGGGACTTTTCCGCCTACAATGAGCAGTTCTTC. It codes for CSARDFSAYNEQFF.

The table lists this clonotype with a few counts. V usage is TRBV19 and J usage is TRBJ2-1; 10 nucleotides agree with TRBD2. V was clipped by 6 bases and J by 10 bases; unmatched bases: 12. The CDR3 is made up of 15 amino acids. The V gene's germline CDR1 is LNHDA and CDR2 SQIVND (reference sequence). CDR3 loop: CASRMGLAGAEEQFF. The CDR3 DNA reads TGTGCCAGTAGGATGGGTCTAGCGGGGGCGGAGGAGCAGTTCTTC.

The V call is TRBV6-2 or TRBV6-3, the J call TRBJ1-1; D uncertain. CDR3 size: 13 residues. Per the germline V gene, CDR1 is MNHEY and CDR2 is SVGEGT. V dropped 7 bases and J dropped 0 bases, with 9 bases sitting between them. CDR3 amino acids: CASTLWMNTEAFF. CDR3 bases: TGTGCCAGCACCCTCTGGATGAACACTGAAGCTTTCTTT.

Only a few counts were recorded for this clonotype. The chain is built from TRBV24-1 and TRBJ2-2, with D possibly being TRBD1 (6 bases). The germline gives CDR1 KGHDR, CDR2 SFDVKD. Trimming left V 7 bases short and J 5 bases short, with 10 bases between. The length of the CDR3 is 13 residues. The CDR3 DNA is TGTGCCACCAGGCAAACAGGGACCGGGGAGCTGTTTTTT. Protein sequence: CATRQTGTGELFF.

The CDR3 here is CSARPGLVITDTQYF. CDR3 in DNA: TGCAGTGCCCGCCCGGGACTAGTTATCACAGATACGCAGTATTTT. This chain links TRBV20-1 with TRBJ2-3; TRBD2 matches at 8 bases. The V gene's germline CDR1 is DFQATT and CDR2 SNEGSKA (reference sequence). The ends lost 6 bases at V and 2 bases at J; junction bases unmatched: 10. The length of the CDR3 is 15 residues.

V is TRBV3-1 and J is TRBJ2-7; TRBD1 agrees at 7 bases. Losses at the gene ends were 6 bases for V and 1 base for J; bases not matched to a gene: 9. The V gene's germline CDR1 is LGHDT and CDR2 YNNKEL (reference sequence). CDR3 size: 15 residues. The CDR3 protein is CASRSTGAFSYEQYF. In DNA form, the CDR3 reads TGTGCCAGCAGGTCCACAGGGGCTTTTTCCTACGAGCAGTACTTC.